This T cell receptor (beta chain) was sequenced for a study of T-cell memory formation after mild COVID-19. Study-wide results and limits: CD4+ contracting clones were mainly CM and EM; CD8+ ones, EMRA. SARS-CoV-2 specificity was not confirmed for second-wave clones peaking on day 37. Memory cells collected pre-infection included some clones that later responded, suggesting cross-reactive memory joined.

The V end lost 2 bases, the J end lost 0 bases, and 6 bases lay between the germline ends. Germline V lookup: CDR1 SGDLS, CDR2 YYNGEE. This CDR3 has 14 residues. TCRdb called the 5' RACE reads again in MiXCR, with one record for every CDR3 protein. The sample holds tens of thousands of distinct CDR3 sequences; about 13% are singletons and the top ten take roughly a quarter. This clonotype was detected only a few times. Its antigen remains unknown. V is TRBV9 and J is TRBJ2-1; TRBD1 is a possible D gene (5 bases). The TCR originated in an adult woman who had mild COVID-19 (a few samples of this study predate the infection). Cell type and time point are not known. Sequencing input: PBMCs or a T cell subset sorted from them (not recorded which). CDR3 loop: CASSVDSSYNEQFF. DNA for the CDR3: TGTGCCAGCAGCGTCGACAGCTCCTACAATGAGCAGTTCTTC.